The 24 T cell receptor beta chains below were found in one sample sequenced in a study of cytomegalovirus exposure and HLA in healthy donors. Vbeta (60) and Jbeta (13) primers were used in the PCR. This table comes from immunoSEQ multiplex PCR, and its TCRdb copy is limited to in-frame clones, with some not included. The sample holds roughly 110,000 clones; about 77% are singletons and the top ten take about 5%. The sample comprised PBMCs. These receptors were collected from a woman aged 25 to 39 in good health and CMV-seropositive.

This clone was recorded only once. The chain couples TRBV9 to TRBJ2-7, with D hard to call. The CDR3 contains 15 residues. Per germline, CDR1 SGDLS and CDR2 YYNGEE. Trimming shortened V by 0 bases and J by 3 bases, and 13 bases separated the two germline ends. CDR3 protein: CASSVDVAVIYEQYF. The CDR3 coding sequence is TGTGCCAGCAGCGTAGATGTGGCAGTAATCTACGAGCAGTACTTC.

The chain joins TRBV11-3 to TRBJ1-2, with D possibly being TRBD1 (6 bases). The ends were cut back, 3 bases at V and 3 bases at J, with 20 bases in the middle. There are 17 residues in the CDR3. In germline, CDR1 is SGHNT, CDR2 YENEEA. The chain's CDR3 is CASSFTNAGGRDYGYTF. The CDR3 DNA sequence: TGTGCCAGCAGCTTCACGAACGCCGGGGGGCGCGACTATGGCTACACCTTC.

The V gene is TRBV4-1, the J gene TRBJ2-3, with 15 positions matching TRBD2. This CDR3 region has 20 residues. Germline CDR1 MGHRA, CDR2 YSYEKL. The V and J ends lost 0 bases and 7 bases, in that order; junction bases with no gene match: 14. The CDR3 sequence: CASSQDSNPGLAGGSNTQYF. As DNA, the CDR3 is TGCGCCAGCAGCCAAGACTCGAACCCGGGACTAGCGGGAGGCAGTAATACGCAGTATTTT.

The chain couples TRBV27 to TRBJ1-5; weak D call: TRBD1 (6 bases). The CDR3 has 14 residues. Germline assignment: CDR1 MNHEY and CDR2 SMNVEV (reference sequence). Trimming removed 5 bases from V and 6 bases from J, with 14 bases in between. The CDR3 protein is CASSETGLGQPQHF. The CDR3 DNA is TGTGCCAGCAGTGAAACAGGGTTGGGTCAGCCCCAGCATTTT.

The chain recombines TRBV12-5 with TRBJ1-3, with D possibly being TRBD1 (5 bases). Trimming stripped 6 bases from V and 13 bases from J, with 28 bases between. There are 16 residues in the CDR3. Germline values: CDR1 LGHNT, CDR2 FRNRAP. CDR3 sequence: CASGSLVGGEPEWIYF. The CDR3 DNA is TGTGCTAGTGGCTCCCTCGTTGGGGGGGAGCCGGAGTGGATATATTTT.

V usage is TRBV4-1 and J usage is TRBJ2-1, with a weak D call TRBD1 (6 bases). Trimming took 8 bases from V and 3 from J, leaving 20 bases between them. The germline gives CDR1 MGHRA, CDR2 YSYEKL. The CDR3 extends over 16 amino acids. CDR3 residues: CASQPGTGHNYNEQFF. The CDR3 bases are TGCGCCAGCCAACCCGGAACAGGGCATAACTACAATGAGCAGTTCTTC.

The V gene is TRBV2, the J gene TRBJ2-7, with D possibly TRBD2 on 7 matching bases. V was cut by 4 bases and J by 6 bases, with 16 bases left in between. Germline CDR1 reads SNHLY; CDR2 reads FYNNEI. The CDR3 is 14 amino acids. Here the CDR3 reads CASSGGAGEREQYF. The CDR3 DNA reads as TGTGCCAGCAGTGGGGGGGCGGGAGAGCGCGAGCAGTACTTC. The whole variable domain, remainder taken from reference TRBV2 and TRBJ2-7, is EPEVTQTPSHQVTQMGQEVILRCVPISNHLYFYWYRQILGQKVEFLVSFYNNEISEKSEIFDDQFSVERPDGSNFTLKIRSTKLEDSAMYFCASSGGAGEREQYFGPGTRLTVT.

The chain employs TRBV5-8 and TRBJ2-2; D may be TRBD2 (5 bases). Trimming removed 4 bases from V and 7 bases from J, with 14 bases in between. The CDR3 covers 14 residues. Germline V gene data show CDR1 as SGHTS and CDR2 as YDEGEE. CDR3 in DNA: TGTGCCAGCAGCCTGCCCGGGGATAACGGGGAGCTGTTTTTT. As protein: CASSLPGDNGELFF. The full variable domain, completed using reference TRBV5-8 and TRBJ2-2, is EAGVTQSPTHLIKTRGQQATLRCSPISGHTSVYWYQQALGLGLQFLLWYDEGEERNRGNFPPRFSGRQFPNYSSELNVNALELEDSALYLCASSLPGDNGELFFGEGSRLTVL.

The chain carries TRBV5-1 and TRBJ2-1; D perhaps matches TRBD1 (6 bases). The CDR3 consists of 19 residues. Deletions cut 7 bases from V and 5 bases from J, with 31 bases between. The germline gives CDR1 SGHRS, CDR2 YFSETQ. CDR3 amino acids: CASGKTLTNDGTPNNEQFF. Written as DNA, the CDR3 is TGCGCCAGCGGCAAGACCTTGACTAATGACGGGACACCTAACAATGAGCAGTTCTTC. The full variable domain, in which reference TRBV5-1 and TRBJ2-1 provide the parts outside the CDR3, is KAGVTQTPRYLIKTRGQQVTLSCSPISGHRSVSWYQQTPGQGLQFLFEYFSETQRNKGNFPGRFSGRQFSNSRSEMNVSTLELGDSALYLCASGKTLTNDGTPNNEQFFGPGTRLTVL.

This clone is a singleton in its sample. This chain connects TRBV6-1 to TRBJ1-2; D call uncertain. Trimming took off 4 bases at V and 4 bases at J, with 22 bases between the two ends. From germline, CDR1 is MNHNS and CDR2 SASEGT. This CDR3 comprises 17 residues. CDR3 in amino acids: CASSGPELEGETYGYTF. DNA for the CDR3: TGTGCCAGCAGTGGACCCGAACTGGAGGGCGAGACCTATGGCTACACCTTC.

This clone was detected only a few times. In DNA form, the CDR3 reads TGTGCCAGTAGTATTCAGGTCGGACAGGGCCAGTATAATTCACCCCTCCACTTT. Translation: CASSIQVGQGQYNSPLHF. This chain links TRBV19 with TRBJ1-6; 8 bases match TRBD1. V dropped 3 bases and J dropped 4; count of bases not matched to a gene: 11. The CDR3 totals 18 residues. Per the germline V gene, CDR1 is LNHDA and CDR2 is SQIVND (reference sequence).

This clone has only a few counts. The chain recombines TRBV7-8 with TRBJ1-4; the D is unclear. Trimming pared 2 bases from V and 7 bases from J, leaving 5 bases between. This CDR3 comprises 12 residues. Germline V gives CDR1 SGHVS, CDR2 FQNEAQ. The CDR3 DNA sequence: TGTGCCAGCAGCTTAAACGGTGAAAAACTGTTTTTT. It encodes CASSLNGEKLFF.

Of note for this clone: The junction differs from germline at one of its ends, possibly a read error. The chain recombines TRBV19 with TRBJ1-1; D gene ambiguous. Germline V gene lookup returns CDR1 LNHDA and CDR2 SQIVND (reference sequence). The CDR3 loop spans 14 amino acids. The CDR3 sequence is CTSSMPLSGTEAFF. CDR3 DNA sequence: TGTACCAGTAGTATGCCCCTTTCGGGCACTGAAGCTTTCTTT.

The rearrangement uses TRBV6-1 and TRBJ2-5, with TRBD1 as a possible D gene (6 bases). This CDR3 contains 14 residues. V lost 4 bases to trimming and J lost 6 bases, with 15 bases between them. Germline CDR1 is MNHNS and CDR2 is SASEGT. CDR3 in DNA: TGTGCCAGCAGTGGGGGACATAACCTAAAGACCCAGTACTTC. Encoded protein: CASSGGHNLKTQYF.

This chain uses TRBV5-1 with TRBJ2-3; 16 bases are shared with TRBD2. V was pared by 3 bases and J by 1 base, with 5 bases of the junction left unmatched. Looked up from germline, CDR1 is SGHRS and CDR2 is YFSETQ. This CDR3 comprises 18 residues. The CDR3 loop reads CASSSGLAGGPGTDTQYF. The DNA of the CDR3 is TGCGCCAGCAGCTCGGGACTAGCGGGGGGGCCGGGCACAGATACGCAGTATTTT.

This rearrangement joins TRBV9 to TRBJ2-3, with 10 bases identical to TRBD1. V trimming: 4 bases; J trimming: 5 bases; junction bases outside the gene matches: 10. The CDR3 runs to 16 residues. Germline values: CDR1 SGDLS, CDR2 YYNGEE. The CDR3 reads CASSSDPGTGEDTQYF. The CDR3 bases are TGTGCCAGCAGCTCTGACCCGGGGACAGGGGAAGATACGCAGTATTTT.

The rearrangement links TRBV6-1 to TRBJ1-2; 9 bases line up with TRBD1. Trimming cost V 4 bases and J 3 bases; bases outside gene matches: 9. Germline lookup yields CDR1 MNHNS and CDR2 SASEGT. The CDR3 is 16 residues long. The CDR3 is CASSGLGQGGHYGYTF. Here the CDR3 DNA reads TGTGCCAGCAGTGGGCTGGGACAGGGAGGGCACTATGGCTACACCTTC.

The rearrangement links TRBV6-6 to TRBJ1-1; the D gene is possibly TRBD1 (6 bases). Looked up from germline, CDR1 is MNHNY and CDR2 is SVGAGI (reference sequence). With 0 bases removed from V and 13 bases from J, the gap between germline ends came to 12 bases. This CDR3 has 12 residues. The chain's CDR3 is CASSYSQGRGFF. In nucleotides, the CDR3 is TGTGCCAGCAGTTACTCGCAGGGGAGGGGTTTCTTT.

CDR3 sequence (DNA): TGCGCCAGCAACCCGGGACTAGCGGGGTCCAGCTCCTACAATGAGCAGTTCTTC. Translation gives CASNPGLAGSSSYNEQFF. The J gene is TRBJ2-1, the V gene TRBV4-1; 13 bases are a match to TRBD2. V dropped 7 bases and J dropped 0; count of bases not matched to a gene: 9. Germline V gene lookup returns CDR1 MGHRA and CDR2 YSYEKL. This CDR3 spans 18 amino acids.

The J gene is TRBJ2-3, the V gene TRBV4-1, with 9 bases that match TRBD2. Germline V gene lookup returns CDR1 MGHRA and CDR2 YSYEKL. The CDR3 runs to 17 residues. The junction had 10 bases not matched to a gene; V was cut back by 0 bases and J by 6 bases. The CDR3 here is CASSQDYVAGGGDTQYF. The CDR3 DNA is TGCGCCAGCAGCCAAGATTATGTGGCGGGAGGGGGGGATACGCAGTATTTT.

This clone has a single count. The chain has TRBV2 and TRBJ1-4; maybe TRBD1 (5 bases). The V and J ends lost 3 bases and 8 bases respectively, with 13 bases between them. This CDR3 region has 14 residues. Germline V CDR1 and CDR2: SNHLY, FYNNEI. The CDR3 is CASSEMQGGEKLFF. The CDR3 DNA sequence: TGTGCCAGCAGTGAGATGCAGGGCGGCGAAAAACTGTTTTTT.

Notes on this clone: One end of the junction does not line up with germline, which may come from a read error. This sample also contains other DNA sequences that code for the same CDR3. The gene calls are TRBV9 and TRBJ2-5; 16 bases are shared with TRBD2. Germline-derived CDR1 and CDR2 are SGDLS and YYNGEE. The CDR3 contains 16 residues. CDR3 nucleotide sequence: TGTGCCAGCAGCAAGGGACTAGCGGGAGGGGAGGAGACTCAGTACTTC. Protein sequence: CASSKGLAGGEETQYF.

The J gene is TRBJ1-3, the V gene TRBV11-3; D remains ambiguous. CDR3 length equals 13 residues. The ends were cut back, 5 bases at V and 3 bases at J, with 8 bases in the middle. Germline assignment: CDR1 SGHNT and CDR2 YENEEA. This CDR3 is CASSRGSGNTIYF. The DNA for the CDR3 is TGTGCCAGCAGCCGAGGTAGTGGAAACACCATATATTTT.

In its sample, this clone was seen a few times. CDR3 sequence (DNA): TGTGCCAGCAGTTACCTCAGCGGGAGTCAAAACATTCAGTACTTC. This gives the protein CASSYLSGSQNIQYF. This chain joins TRBV6-5 and TRBJ2-4; the match to TRBD2 covers 8 bases. The V gene end was trimmed by 2 bases and the J gene end by 5 bases; junction bases not matched to a gene: 5. The CDR3 spans 15 residues. Germline CDR1 MNHEY, CDR2 SVGAGI.